This TCR beta chain was retrieved from a study of T cell responses to AZD1222 COVID-19 vaccine. This clone was seen a few times. What it recognizes is unknown. Overall study results and limits: Elevations in Spike-specific TCR breadth and depth followed administration of two AZD1222 doses. Repertoires were sampled only after the peak T cell response. Donor demographics were predominantly white British with a female majority; clonal diversity may be underestimated.

The method was immunoSEQ multiplex PCR; TCRdb's version includes in-frame clones alone and lacks a portion of them. The data show some 120,000 clones, around 89% seen once. V dropped 6 bases and J dropped 7 bases, with 13 bases sitting between them. The CDR3 spans 14 residues. CDR1 and CDR2 from the germline V gene are LNHDA and SQIVND (reference sequence). Sample: peripheral blood, taken on day 0 of AZD1222 vaccination. This receptor was obtained from an adult in good health. V and J are TRBV19 and TRBJ1-6, with a tentative D call TRBD1 (5 bases). CDR3 DNA: TGTGCCAGTAGGAGGGGAAGCGGCAATTCACCCCTCCACTTT. Protein product: CASRRGSGNSPLHF.